The 28 T cell receptor beta chains listed next were all sequenced from one sample in a study of human T cells and chemical hapten exposure. The time point denotes: patch test 2, 6 weeks after DPC sensitization. Treatment of the sample: therapeutic diphenylcyclopropenone sensitization with weekly scalp DPC. TCRdb fed the RACE reads into MiXCR, producing one record per CDR3 protein. This sample has approximately 89,000 distinct CDR3 sequences, with 10% found just once. Sequenced material: whole blood, taken in connection with sensitization to the hapten diphenylcyclopropenone (DPC). The receptors derive from a woman in her 30s with alopecia areata. Some clones in this sample may be carry-over from other donors' samples.

This clonotype was found a few times. This sequence joins TRBV4-3 and TRBJ1-6; possible D gene TRBD1, 5 bases. CDR3 length: 15 amino acids. The V gene's germline CDR1 is LGHNA and CDR2 YSLEER. Trimming removed 3 bases at V and 9 bases at J, with 15 bases between. The CDR3 sequence is CASSQLQGGGSPLHF. The CDR3 DNA is TGCGCCAGCAGCCAGCTCCAGGGTGGGGGTTCACCCCTCCACTTT.

This clonotype was detected a few times. This chain connects TRBV7-9 to TRBJ1-2; D is unclear. Trimming left V 3 bases short and J 1 base short, with 15 bases between. Germline CDR1 reads SEHNR; CDR2 reads FQNEAQ (reference sequence). This CDR3 has 16 residues. CDR3 region: CASSFGMKLLNYGYTF. CDR3 in DNA: TGTGCCAGCAGCTTTGGAATGAAATTGCTTAACTATGGCTACACCTTC.

This chain joins TRBV4-1 and TRBJ2-1; D perhaps matches TRBD2 (5 bases). Germline lookup yields CDR1 MGHRA and CDR2 YSYEKL. The CDR3 sequence is 15 residues long. Trimming cost V 7 bases and J 1 base, with 14 bases left between them. Here the CDR3 DNA reads TGCGCCAGCACCACACTCGGGGATTCCTACAATGAGCAGTTCTTC. Protein sequence: CASTTLGDSYNEQFF.

There are a few counts of this clonotype. The CDR3 loop reads CASSQVWGAGGEAFF. DNA of the CDR3: TGTGCCAGCAGCCAGGTGTGGGGCGCGGGAGGAGAAGCTTTCTTT. The chain carries TRBV28 and TRBJ1-1; TRBD1 might be the D (5 bases). Trimming removed 6 bases from V and 8 bases from J, with 22 bases in between. The CDR3 extends over 15 amino acids. CDR1 and CDR2 from the germline V gene are MDHEN and SYDVKM.

This clonotype occurred many times. This chain connects TRBV4-3 to TRBJ2-1, with 8 bases aligning to TRBD2. CDR1 LGHNA and CDR2 YSLEER come from the germline V gene. This CDR3 region has 17 residues. The ends lost 0 bases at V and 2 bases at J; junction bases unmatched: 6. CDR3 amino acids: CASSQDPGGAAYNEQFF. The CDR3 nucleotides are TGCGCCAGCAGCCAAGATCCGGGGGGGGCCGCCTACAATGAGCAGTTCTTC.

This clonotype was picked up a small number of times. This chain links TRBV19 with TRBJ1-6, with D perhaps TRBD1 (5 bases). V lost 1 base to trimming and J lost 7 bases, with 11 bases between them. The V gene's germline CDR1 is LNHDA and CDR2 SQIVND (reference sequence). This CDR3 contains 15 residues. The CDR3 DNA is TGTGCCAGTAGTATAGTGGGACTGACAAATTCACCCCTCCACTTT. It yields the protein CASSIVGLTNSPLHF.

The sample holds many counts of this clonotype. The chain couples TRBV29-1 to TRBJ2-1; no clear D. The CDR3 loop spans 11 amino acids. CDR1 and CDR2 (germline): SQVTM, ANQGSEA. Between the trimmed V and J ends, which lost 5 bases and 7 bases, there was a span of 9 bases. The CDR3 nucleotides are TGCAGCGTTTTACAGTCAAATGAGCAGTTCTTC. It specifies CSVLQSNEQFF.

This clonotype was counted many times. This sequence joins TRBV11-2 and TRBJ2-3; possibly TRBD2 for D (6 bases). CDR3 length: 20 amino acids. Trimming stripped 0 bases from V and 2 bases from J, with 24 bases between. Germline V gene data show CDR1 as SGHAT and CDR2 as FQNNGV. CDR3 in amino acids: CASSLEGEAILQTHTDTQYF. As DNA, the CDR3 is TGTGCCAGCAGCTTAGAAGGGGAGGCGATCCTGCAAACCCACACAGATACGCAGTATTTT.

This clonotype showed up just a few times. This sequence joins TRBV6-5 and TRBJ2-5, with D possibly being TRBD2 (6 bases). The CDR3 sequence is 14 residues long. V gave up 6 bases and J gave up 3 bases, with 14 bases separating them. Germline lookup yields CDR1 MNHEY and CDR2 SVGAGI. CDR3 nucleotide sequence: TGTGCCAGCAGCCCCGGGACTCTCGAAGAGACCCAGTACTTC. It specifies CASSPGTLEETQYF.

This clonotype has ten or more counts. The V and J genes are TRBV10-1 and TRBJ2-7; 12 nucleotides agree with TRBD2. The CDR3 has 18 amino acids. Germline assignment: CDR1 WNHNN and CDR2 SYGVQD (reference sequence). The V and J ends lost 5 bases and 2 bases, in that order; junction bases with no gene match: 13. This chain's CDR3 is CASSQTSGSGTFAYEQYF. In DNA form, the CDR3 reads TGCGCCAGCAGTCAGACTAGCGGGAGCGGCACGTTTGCCTACGAGCAGTACTTC.

V and J are TRBV19 and TRBJ2-6, with D perhaps given as TRBD1 or TRBD2 (5 bases each). The CDR3 runs to 19 residues. V lost 0 bases, J lost 0 bases, and 15 bases lay in between. Germline CDR1 is LNHDA and CDR2 is SQIVND (reference sequence). CDR3 sequence: CASSIDLFWGTSGANVLTF. The CDR3 DNA reads as TGTGCCAGTAGTATAGATCTATTTTGGGGGACCTCTGGGGCCAACGTCCTGACTTTC. The full variable domain, its missing parts supplied by reference TRBV19 and TRBJ2-6, is DGGITQSPKYLFRKEGQNVTLSCEQNLNHDAMYWYRQDPGQGLRLIYYSQIVNDFQKGDIAEGYSVSREKKESFPLTVTSAQKNPTAFYLCASSIDLFWGTSGANVLTFGAGSRLTVL.

This clonotype was seen repeatedly, ten times or more. The rearrangement uses TRBV6-2 or TRBV6-3 and TRBJ2-2; D gene ambiguous. V was cut by 4 bases and J by 5 bases, with 14 bases left in between. This CDR3 is built from 15 residues. Germline values: CDR1 MNHEY, CDR2 SVGEGT. In nucleotides, the CDR3 is TGTGCCAGCAGTTTCGGACGTCGAGGTACCGGGGAGCTGTTTTTT. Its translation: CASSFGRRGTGELFF.

This clonotype was detected many times. CDR3 DNA: TGTGCCAGCAGTAGGCGGGGGGGCCCCGCAGAGACCCAGTACTTC. Residues: CASSRRGGPAETQYF. The chain carries TRBV6-5 and TRBJ2-5; 9 nucleotides line up with TRBD2. The germline V gene encodes CDR1 MNHEY and CDR2 SVGAGI. The CDR3 runs to 15 residues. Trimming cost V 5 bases and J 4 bases; bases outside gene matches: 8.

In its sample, this clonotype was seen many times. In DNA form, the CDR3 reads TGTGCCAGCAGTTACTCCGGGGGCCACCCCGAGCAGTTCTTC. It codes for CASSYSGGHPEQFF. The J gene is TRBJ2-1, the V gene TRBV6-2 or TRBV6-3; D possibly matches TRBD1 or TRBD2 (6 bases each). Trimming stripped 0 bases from V and 10 bases from J, with 13 bases between. The CDR3 is 14 amino acids. CDR1 is MNHEY and CDR2 is SVGEGT in the germline V gene.

This clonotype has a handful of counts. The V and J genes are TRBV9 and TRBJ1-4; perhaps TRBD1 as D (5 bases). This CDR3 spans 16 amino acids. Per germline, CDR1 SGDLS and CDR2 YYNGEE. The V end was cut by 4 bases, the J end by 5 bases, with 18 bases between. The CDR3 sequence: CASSPTGLPLNEKLFF. DNA for the CDR3: TGTGCCAGCAGCCCTACGGGACTCCCGCTGAATGAAAAACTGTTTTTT.

The chain recombines TRBV14 with TRBJ2-2; 9 bases map to TRBD2. CDR1 is SGHDN, CDR2 FVKESK, per germline. The V segment lost 0 bases and the J segment 4 bases; nucleotides outside the gene matches: 12. This CDR3 is 19 amino acids long. CDR3 protein: CASSQDLPSGIFVTGELFF. The CDR3 nucleotides are TGTGCCAGCAGCCAAGATCTCCCTAGCGGGATCTTCGTCACCGGGGAGCTGTTTTTT.

The rearrangement uses TRBV18 and TRBJ2-5; D is possibly TRBD1 (5 bases). CDR3 length: 13 residues. Trimming removed 8 bases at V and 0 bases at J, with 10 bases between. Germline V gene sequence: CDR1 KGHSH, CDR2 LQKENI. In DNA form, the CDR3 reads TGTGCCAGCCAGGGCGGTAACCAAGAGACCCAGTACTTC. Its protein is CASQGGNQETQYF.

This clonotype was recorded at least ten times. This chain links TRBV11-2 with TRBJ2-1, with D hard to call. Germline values: CDR1 SGHAT, CDR2 FQNNGV. Trimming removed 1 base at V and 9 bases at J, with 13 bases between. This CDR3 is 14 amino acids long. CDR3 sequence: CASSLGPVVLEQFF. The CDR3 DNA follows: TGTGCCAGCAGCTTAGGACCAGTGGTACTTGAGCAGTTCTTC.

The CDR3 nucleotides are TGTGCCAGCAGTCCTATCGGCGGGGAGCTGTTTTTT. Translating gives CASSPIGGELFF. The V and J genes are TRBV27 and TRBJ2-2; D not certain. Per the germline V gene, CDR1 is MNHEY and CDR2 is SMNVEV (reference sequence). With 5 bases removed from V and 7 bases from J, the gap between germline ends came to 8 bases. This CDR3 spans 12 amino acids.

This clonotype was counted at least ten times. The V and J genes are TRBV4-3 and TRBJ2-7, with D unclear. V lost 4 bases, J lost 0 bases, and 10 bases lay in between. Per the germline V gene, CDR1 is LGHNA and CDR2 is YSLEER. This CDR3 has 14 residues. CDR3 sequence reads: CASSPHGYSYEQYF. The DNA of the CDR3 is TGCGCCAGCAGCCCCCACGGGTACTCCTACGAGCAGTACTTC.

This clonotype showed up many times. The rearrangement joins TRBV6-2 or TRBV6-3 to TRBJ1-5, with D perhaps matching TRBD1 (5 bases). The CDR3 runs to 14 residues. Germline lookup yields CDR1 MNHEY and CDR2 SVGEGT. V was trimmed by 2 bases and J by 4 bases, leaving 9 bases between them. CDR3 residues: CASSYEAGNQPQHF. CDR3 DNA sequence: TGTGCCAGCAGTTACGAGGCAGGGAATCAGCCCCAGCATTTT.

A few counts support this clonotype. The chain recombines TRBV2 with TRBJ1-6; no reliable D call. With 7 bases removed from V and 7 bases from J, the gap between germline ends came to 14 bases. The V gene's germline CDR1 is SNHLY and CDR2 FYNNEI. The length of the CDR3 is 14 residues. This chain's CDR3 is CASTTSAGNSPLHF. The CDR3 region has the DNA TGTGCCAGCACCACTAGTGCGGGAAATTCACCCCTCCACTTT.

This clonotype was observed at least ten times. The genes are TRBV19 and TRBJ2-3; no reliable D call. V was pared by 6 bases and J by 5 bases, with 6 bases between. The CDR3 extends over 11 amino acids. CDR1 LNHDA and CDR2 SQIVND come from the germline V gene (reference sequence). The CDR3 DNA reads TGTGCCAGTAGAAATCGAGATACGCAGTATTTT. Translation gives CASRNRDTQYF.

This clonotype was detected many times. The J gene is TRBJ2-2, the V gene TRBV7-9; possible D gene TRBD2, 6 bases. V was clipped by 5 bases and J by 4 bases, with 20 bases between them. The CDR3 covers 17 residues. CDR1 and CDR2 from the germline V gene are SEHNR and FQNEAQ (reference sequence). The CDR3 reads CASSHPKGLPGTGELFF. The DNA for the CDR3 is TGTGCCAGCAGCCACCCCAAGGGACTCCCGGGCACCGGGGAGCTGTTTTTT.

V usage is TRBV12-3 or TRBV12-4 and J usage is TRBJ1-1; tentative D call: TRBD1 (5 bases). V lost 6 bases and J lost 0, with 11 bases in between. The CDR3 runs to 14 residues. Here the CDR3 DNA reads TGTGCCAGCAGAACCCGACAGATGAACACTGAAGCTTTCTTT. Translated: CASRTRQMNTEAFF.

This clonotype was recorded at least ten times. V and J are TRBV20-1 and TRBJ1-1; D not certain. The ends were cut back, 6 bases at V and 2 bases at J, with 10 bases in the middle. CDR1 and CDR2 from the germline V gene are DFQATT and SNEGSKA (reference sequence). The CDR3 sequence is 12 residues long. CDR3 nucleotide sequence: TGCAGTGCCCACCGGCTAAACACTGAAGCTTTCTTT. This codes for CSAHRLNTEAFF.

There are many counts of this clonotype. The genes are TRBV23-1 and TRBJ1-6, with D tentatively TRBD1 (5 bases). TRBV23-1 is reported as an ORF; its role is uncertain. The CDR3 is 15 amino acids. V lost 4 bases and J 7 bases, leaving 14 bases between the germline ends. The CDR3 reads CASSLSGVENSPLHF. The CDR3 nucleotides read TGCGCCAGCAGTCTTTCGGGGGTGGAAAATTCACCCCTCCACTTT.

This clonotype was counted ten times or more. This sequence joins TRBV12-3 or TRBV12-4 and TRBJ2-3; D might be TRBD1 (5 bases). The germline V and J ends were trimmed by 6 bases and 0 bases, with 7 bases remaining between them. The CDR3 covers 13 residues. The CDR3 protein is CASSRVSTDTQYF. The CDR3 DNA is TGTGCCAGCAGCAGGGTTAGCACAGATACGCAGTATTTT.